This section outlines one T cell receptor beta chain sequence together with its context. The antigen remains undetermined. Expressed TCRB transcripts were sequenced because the entire RNA isolate underwent reverse transcription. Using immunoSEQ multiplex PCR, the repertoire was profiled, and TCRdb retains in-frame clones only, with some absent. The data show tens of thousands of clones, with 50% to 55% seen just once and 2% to 3% held by the top ten. The data are from a study of beta chain features in type 1 diabetes. Study observations and caveats: A greater similarity of naive, central memory and Treg TCRB repertoires was seen among patients than among healthy donors. Type 1 diabetes patients had moderately but significantly shorter TCRB CDR3s in all four CD4+ subsets.

The V segment lost 4 bases and the J segment 7 bases; nucleotides outside the gene matches: 4. The CDR3 runs to 13 residues. In germline, CDR1 is SGHVS, CDR2 FNYEAQ. The chain uses TRBV7-6 and TRBJ1-2; 9 nucleotides line up with TRBD1. Sequencing used Tregs from blood. The source of this sequence is a woman between 35 and 50 years old with type 1 diabetes. The CDR3 DNA reads as TGTGCCAGCAGCTCTACAGGGGGCAGTGGCTACACCTTC. As protein: CASSSTGGSGYTF.